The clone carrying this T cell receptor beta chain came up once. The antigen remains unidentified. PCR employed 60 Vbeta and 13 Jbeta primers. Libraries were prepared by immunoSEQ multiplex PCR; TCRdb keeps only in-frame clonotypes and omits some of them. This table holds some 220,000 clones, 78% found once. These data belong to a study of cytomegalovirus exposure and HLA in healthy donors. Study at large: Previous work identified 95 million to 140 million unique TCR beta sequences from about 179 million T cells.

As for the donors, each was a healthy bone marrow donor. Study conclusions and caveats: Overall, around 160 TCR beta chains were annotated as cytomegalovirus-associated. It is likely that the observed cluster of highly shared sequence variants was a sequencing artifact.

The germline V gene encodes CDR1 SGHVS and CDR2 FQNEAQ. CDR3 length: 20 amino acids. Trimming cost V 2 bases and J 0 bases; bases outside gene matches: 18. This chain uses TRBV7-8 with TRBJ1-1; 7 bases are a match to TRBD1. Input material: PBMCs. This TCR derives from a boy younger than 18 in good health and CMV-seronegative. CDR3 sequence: CASSLRQGGTTIDLNTEAFF. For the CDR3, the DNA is TGTGCCAGCAGCTTAAGGCAGGGGGGAACTACGATAGACTTGAACACTGAAGCTTTCTTT.